The entry that follows covers one TCR beta chain sequence. What it binds is unknown. The entry originates in a study of cytomegalovirus exposure and HLA in healthy donors. General study findings and limits: Presence/absence analyses supposed approximately even sequencing depth among donors. The study carried out a later analysis of TCR beta sequences. It associated 15,000 to 20,000 of them with specific HLA alleles at a false discovery rate of 0.05.

Amplification used 60 Vbeta primers and 13 Jbeta primers. Generated by immunoSEQ multiplex PCR, the TCRdb table keeps only in-frame clones and is missing some. The sample shows approximately 100,000 clones, 69% of them seen only once. The CDR3 runs 13 residues. Losses at the gene ends were 6 bases for V and 8 bases for J; bases not matched to a gene: 4. Germline CDR1 reads MNHEY; CDR2 reads SVGAGI. This chain connects TRBV6-5 to TRBJ1-2, with TRBD1 matching over 12 bases. This sequence originates from a woman aged 70 to 79 in good health and CMV-seropositive. The specimen sequenced was PBMCs. CDR3 bases: TGTGCCAGCAGGGGGACAGGGGGCCAAGGCTACACCTTC. Protein product: CASRGTGGQGYTF.